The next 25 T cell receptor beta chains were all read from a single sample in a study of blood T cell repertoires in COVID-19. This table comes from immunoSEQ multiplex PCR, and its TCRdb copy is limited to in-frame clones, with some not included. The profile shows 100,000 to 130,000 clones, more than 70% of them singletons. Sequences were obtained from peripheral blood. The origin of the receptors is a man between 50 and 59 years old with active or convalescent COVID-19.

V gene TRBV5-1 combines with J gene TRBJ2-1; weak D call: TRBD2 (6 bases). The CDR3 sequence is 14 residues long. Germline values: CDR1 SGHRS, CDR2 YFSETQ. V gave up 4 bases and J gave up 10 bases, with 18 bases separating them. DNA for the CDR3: TGCGCCAGCAGCCCACGGGGGTTGGGAGAGGAGCAGTTCTTC. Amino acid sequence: CASSPRGLGEEQFF.

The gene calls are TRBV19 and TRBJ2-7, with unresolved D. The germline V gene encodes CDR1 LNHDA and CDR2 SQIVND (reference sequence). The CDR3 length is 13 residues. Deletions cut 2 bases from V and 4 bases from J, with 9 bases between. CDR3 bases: TGTGCCAGTAGTATAATGCACAGATACGAGCAGTACTTC. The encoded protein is CASSIMHRYEQYF.

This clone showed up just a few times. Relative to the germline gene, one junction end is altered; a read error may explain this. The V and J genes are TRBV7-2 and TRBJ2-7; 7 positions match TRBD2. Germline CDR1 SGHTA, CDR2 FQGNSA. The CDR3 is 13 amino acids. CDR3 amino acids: CASSLAGAGTADF. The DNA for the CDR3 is TGTGCCAGCAGCTTAGCGGGAGCGGGAACCGCGGACTTC.

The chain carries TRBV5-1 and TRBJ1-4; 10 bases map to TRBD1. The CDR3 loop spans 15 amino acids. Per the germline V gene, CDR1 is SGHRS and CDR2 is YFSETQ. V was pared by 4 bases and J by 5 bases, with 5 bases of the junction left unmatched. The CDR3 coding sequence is TGCGCCAGCAGCATGGGACAGGGGATAAATGAAAAACTGTTTTTT. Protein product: CASSMGQGINEKLFF.

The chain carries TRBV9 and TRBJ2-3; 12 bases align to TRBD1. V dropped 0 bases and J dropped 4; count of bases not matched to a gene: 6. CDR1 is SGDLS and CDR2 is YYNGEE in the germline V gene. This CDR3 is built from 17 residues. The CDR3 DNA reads TGTGCCAGCAGCGTAGCCGAGGGACAGGGGGCTTCAGATACGCAGTATTTT. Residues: CASSVAEGQGASDTQYF.

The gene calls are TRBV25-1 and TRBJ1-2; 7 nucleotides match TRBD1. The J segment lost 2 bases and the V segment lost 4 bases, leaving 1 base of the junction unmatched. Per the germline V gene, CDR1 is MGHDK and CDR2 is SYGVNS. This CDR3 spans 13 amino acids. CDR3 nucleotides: TGTGCCAGCAGTGTAGGGGGCAACTATGGCTACACCTTC. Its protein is CASSVGGNYGYTF.

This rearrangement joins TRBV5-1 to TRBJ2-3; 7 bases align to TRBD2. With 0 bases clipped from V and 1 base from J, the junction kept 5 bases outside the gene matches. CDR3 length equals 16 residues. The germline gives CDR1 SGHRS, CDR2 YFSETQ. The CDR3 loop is CASSLVTGGRTDTQYF. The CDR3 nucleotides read TGCGCCAGCAGCTTGGTCACGGGAGGCCGCACAGATACGCAGTATTTT.

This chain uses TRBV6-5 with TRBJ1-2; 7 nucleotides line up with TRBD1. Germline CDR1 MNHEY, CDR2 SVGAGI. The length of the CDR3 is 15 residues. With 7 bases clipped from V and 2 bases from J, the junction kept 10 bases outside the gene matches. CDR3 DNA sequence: TGTGCCAGCAACACCCCCGGACAGGTGAACTATGGCTACACCTTC. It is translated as CASNTPGQVNYGYTF.

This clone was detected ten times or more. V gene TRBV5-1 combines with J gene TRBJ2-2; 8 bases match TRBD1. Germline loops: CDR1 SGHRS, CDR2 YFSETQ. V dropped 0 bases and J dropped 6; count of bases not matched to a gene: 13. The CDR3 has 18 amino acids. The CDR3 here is CASSLEPQGTGLAGELFF. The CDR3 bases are TGCGCCAGCAGCTTGGAACCTCAGGGGACAGGCTTGGCCGGGGAGCTGTTTTTT.

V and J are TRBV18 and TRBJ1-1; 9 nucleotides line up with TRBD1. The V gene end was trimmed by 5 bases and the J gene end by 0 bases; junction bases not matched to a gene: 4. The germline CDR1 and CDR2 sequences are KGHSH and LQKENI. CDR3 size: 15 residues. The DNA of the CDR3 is TGTGCCAGCTCAAGGGACAGGGTTTTGAACACTGAAGCTTTCTTT. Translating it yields CASSRDRVLNTEAFF.

As DNA, the CDR3 is TGTGCCAGCAGATACAGGATCCGCACAGATACGCAGTATTTT. It encodes CASRYRIRTDTQYF. This chain joins TRBV2 and TRBJ2-3, with a weak D call TRBD1 (5 bases). Trimming removed 6 bases from V and 1 base from J, with 11 bases in between. CDR3 length: 14 amino acids. Germline V lookup: CDR1 SNHLY, CDR2 FYNNEI.

The CDR3 spells CASSFSTSGYNEQFF. Written as DNA, the CDR3 is TGTGCCAGCAGCTTTTCGACTAGCGGTTACAATGAGCAGTTCTTC. The V and J genes are TRBV5-4 and TRBJ2-1; 9 bases are a match to TRBD2. CDR1 is SGHNT, CDR2 YYREEE, per germline (reference sequence). After removal of 2 bases from V and 4 bases from J, the junction contained 4 bases not matched to a gene. This CDR3 comprises 15 residues. Using reference TRBV5-4 and TRBJ2-1 for the parts outside the CDR3, the full variable domain is ETGVTQSPTHLIKTRGQQVTLRCSSQSGHNTVSWYQQALGQGPQFIFQYYREEENGRGNFPPRFSGLQFPNYSSELNVNALELDDSALYLCASSFSTSGYNEQFFGPGTRLTVL.

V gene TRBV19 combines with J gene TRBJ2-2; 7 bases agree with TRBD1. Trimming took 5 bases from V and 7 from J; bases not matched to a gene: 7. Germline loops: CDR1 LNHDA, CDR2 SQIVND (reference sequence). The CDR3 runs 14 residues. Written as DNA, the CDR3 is TGTGCCAGTAGTGACGACAGGGAAATCGGGGAGCTGTTTTTT. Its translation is CASSDDREIGELFF.

CDR3 DNA: TGTGCCAGCAGCTGGAGGGGACTAGCGGGTAGCACAGATACGCAGTATTTT. This sequence encodes CASSWRGLAGSTDTQYF. The chain combines TRBV5-6 with TRBJ2-3, with 12 positions matching TRBD2. CDR1 SGHDT and CDR2 YYEEEE come from the germline V gene. With 3 bases clipped from V and 0 bases from J, the junction kept 5 bases outside the gene matches. The CDR3 loop spans 17 amino acids. Full variable domain (missing parts from reference TRBV5-6 and TRBJ2-3): DAGVTQSPTHLIKTRGQQVTLRCSPKSGHDTVSWYQQALGQGPQFIFQYYEEEERQRGNFPDRFSGHQFPNYSSELNVNALLLGDSALYLCASSWRGLAGSTDTQYFGPGTRLTVL.

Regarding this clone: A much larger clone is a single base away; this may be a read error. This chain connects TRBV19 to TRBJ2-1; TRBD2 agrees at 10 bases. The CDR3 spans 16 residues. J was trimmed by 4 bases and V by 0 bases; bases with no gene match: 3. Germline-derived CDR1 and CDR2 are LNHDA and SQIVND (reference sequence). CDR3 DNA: TGTGCCAGTAGTATAGAGGCTAGCGGGAGATACAATGAGCAGTTCTTC. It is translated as CASSIEASGRYNEQFF.

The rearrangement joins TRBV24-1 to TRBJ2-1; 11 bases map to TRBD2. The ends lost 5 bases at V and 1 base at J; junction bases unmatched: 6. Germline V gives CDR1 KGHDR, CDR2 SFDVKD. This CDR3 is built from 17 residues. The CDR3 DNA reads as TGTGCCACCAGTGGGGGGACTAGCGGTAGTTCCTACAATGAGCAGTTCTTC. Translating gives CATSGGTSGSSYNEQFF.

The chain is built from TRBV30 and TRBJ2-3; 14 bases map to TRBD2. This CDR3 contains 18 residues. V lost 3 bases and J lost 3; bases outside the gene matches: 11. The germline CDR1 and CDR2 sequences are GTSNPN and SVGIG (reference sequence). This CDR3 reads CAWRTPGLAGDGTDTQYF. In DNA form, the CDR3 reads TGTGCCTGGAGAACTCCGGGACTAGCGGGAGACGGGACAGATACGCAGTATTTT.

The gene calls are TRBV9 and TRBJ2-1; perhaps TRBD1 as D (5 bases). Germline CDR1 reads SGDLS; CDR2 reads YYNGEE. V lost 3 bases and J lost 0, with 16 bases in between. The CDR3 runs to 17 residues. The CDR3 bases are TGTGCCAGCAGCGGCCCCTGGGGCAGGAGCTCCTACAATGAGCAGTTCTTC. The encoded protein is CASSGPWGRSSYNEQFF.

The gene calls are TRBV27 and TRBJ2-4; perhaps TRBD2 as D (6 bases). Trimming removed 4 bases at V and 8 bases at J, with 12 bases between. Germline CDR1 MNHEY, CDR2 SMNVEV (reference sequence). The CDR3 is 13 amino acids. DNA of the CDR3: TGTGCCAGCAGTTGGAGGGCCGGGGACATTCAGTACTTC. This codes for CASSWRAGDIQYF.

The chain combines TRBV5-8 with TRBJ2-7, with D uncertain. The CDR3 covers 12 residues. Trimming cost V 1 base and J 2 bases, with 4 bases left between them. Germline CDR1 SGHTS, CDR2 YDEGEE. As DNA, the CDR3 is TGTGCCAGCAGCTTGTCCGCCTACGAGCAGTACTTC. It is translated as CASSLSAYEQYF.

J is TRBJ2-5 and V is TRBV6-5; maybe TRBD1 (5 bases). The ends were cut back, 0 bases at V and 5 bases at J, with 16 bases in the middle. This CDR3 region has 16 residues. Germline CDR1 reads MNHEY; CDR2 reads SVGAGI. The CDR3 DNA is TGTGCCAGCAGTTACTCGGGGCACCCTCAAGGGGAGACCCAGTACTTC. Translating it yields CASSYSGHPQGETQYF.

The CDR3 spells CASSELAGGLPGNEQFF. Here the CDR3 DNA reads TGTGCCAGCAGTGAACTAGCGGGAGGCCTGCCCGGAAATGAGCAGTTCTTC. The chain has TRBV6-1 and TRBJ2-1, with TRBD2 matching 11 bases. J gave up 7 bases and V 2 bases, and 10 bases lay outside the gene matches. CDR3 length: 17 amino acids. Germline CDR1 is MNHNS and CDR2 is SASEGT.

The CDR3 here is CASSFLEGGRDTQYF. CDR3 sequence (DNA): TGTGCCAGCAGTTTTCTGGAGGGGGGGCGAGATACGCAGTATTTT. The chain recombines TRBV28 with TRBJ2-3, with D possibly TRBD2 on 7 matching bases. The V end lost 3 bases, the J end lost 5 bases, and 15 bases lay between the germline ends. The CDR3 is 15 residues long. Germline CDR1 is MDHEN and CDR2 is SYDVKM. Combining the CDR3 with reference TRBV28 and TRBJ2-3 gives the whole variable domain DVKVTQSSRYLVKRTGEKVFLECVQDMDHENMFWYRQDPGLGLRLIYFSYDVKMKEKGDIPEGYSVSREKKERFSLILESASTNQTSMYLCASSFLEGGRDTQYFGPGTRLTVL.

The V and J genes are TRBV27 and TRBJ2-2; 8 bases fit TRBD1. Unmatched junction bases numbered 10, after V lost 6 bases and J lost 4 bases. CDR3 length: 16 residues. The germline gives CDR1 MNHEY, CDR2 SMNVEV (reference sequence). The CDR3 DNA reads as TGTGCCAGCAGACTCAGGGGGCCCGAGGCCACCGGGGAGCTGTTTTTT. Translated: CASRLRGPEATGELFF.

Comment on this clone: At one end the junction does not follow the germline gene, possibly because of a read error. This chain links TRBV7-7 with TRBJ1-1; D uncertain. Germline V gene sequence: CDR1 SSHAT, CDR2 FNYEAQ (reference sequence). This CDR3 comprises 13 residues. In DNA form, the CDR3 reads TGTGCTAGCAGCTTAGGAGAAAGAAGTGAAGCTTTCTTT. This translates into CASSLGERSEAFF.